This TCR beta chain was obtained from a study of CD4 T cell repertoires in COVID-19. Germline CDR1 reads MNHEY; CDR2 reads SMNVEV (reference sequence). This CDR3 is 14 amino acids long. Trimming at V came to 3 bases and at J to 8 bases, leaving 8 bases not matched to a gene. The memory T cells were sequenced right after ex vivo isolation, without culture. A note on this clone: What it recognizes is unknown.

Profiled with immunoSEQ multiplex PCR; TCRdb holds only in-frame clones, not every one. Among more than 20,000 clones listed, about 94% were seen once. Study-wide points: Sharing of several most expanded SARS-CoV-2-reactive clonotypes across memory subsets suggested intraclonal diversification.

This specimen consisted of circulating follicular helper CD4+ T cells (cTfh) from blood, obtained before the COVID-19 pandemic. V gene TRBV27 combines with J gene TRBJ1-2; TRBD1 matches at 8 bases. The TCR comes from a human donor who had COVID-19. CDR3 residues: CASSLGTGGMGYTF. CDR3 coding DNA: TGTGCCAGCAGTTTGGGAACAGGGGGAATGGGCTACACCTTC.